Following are 27 T cell receptor beta chains from one sample sequenced in a study of molecular identifiers for immune sequencing clone quantification. Each CDR3 protein gets one entry after TCRdb re-called the PCR reads with MiXCR. The table includes 490,000 or so distinct CDR3 sequences, about 22% detected once. The sample consisted of naive CD8+ T cells from blood, with Jurkat cell RNA spiked in. Subset given: FACS-sorted CD8+CD4-CCR7+CD45RA+ naive T cells. Every receptor here comes from a human donor in good health. Some libraries in this study had Jurkat cell RNA spiked in.

The chain links TRBV20-1 to TRBJ1-1; D is possibly TRBD1 (6 bases). Germline CDR1 reads DFQATT; CDR2 reads SNEGSKA (reference sequence). Trimming shortened V by 6 bases and J by 0 bases, and 26 bases separated the two germline ends. The CDR3 extends over 18 amino acids. CDR3: CSAVDSRNNIYMNTEAFF. The DNA of the CDR3 is TGCAGTGCAGTGGACAGTCGAAACAATATTTACATGAACACTGAAGCTTTCTTT.

This clonotype has more than one count but fewer than ten. In DNA form, the CDR3 reads TGTGCCAGCAGCCAAGAGGGCCGGGACGCAGGCAGGGATACGCAGTATTTT. Translated, it gives CASSQEGRDAGRDTQYF. The J gene is TRBJ2-3, the V gene TRBV14; the D gene could be TRBD1 or TRBD2 (5 bases each). Germline-derived CDR1 and CDR2 are SGHDN and FVKESK. CDR3 length equals 17 residues. Trimming shortened V by 0 bases and J by 6 bases, and 19 bases separated the two germline ends.

This clonotype was found many times. The genes are TRBV19 and TRBJ1-2; 8 nucleotides agree with TRBD1. CDR3 length: 13 residues. Germline assignment: CDR1 LNHDA and CDR2 SQIVND (reference sequence). After removal of 3 bases from V and 6 bases from J, the junction contained 3 bases not matched to a gene. CDR3 loop: CASSMGQVDGYTF. The CDR3 region has the DNA TGTGCCAGTAGTATGGGACAGGTTGATGGCTACACCTTC.

The chain has TRBV7-9 and TRBJ2-1, with D perhaps TRBD1 (6 bases). V lost 2 bases, J lost 2 bases, and 10 bases lay in between. This CDR3 comprises 15 residues. Germline CDR1 is SEHNR and CDR2 is FQNEAQ (reference sequence). In DNA form, the CDR3 reads TGTGCCAGCAGCTTACAACAGGGACCCTACAATGAGCAGTTCTTC. As protein: CASSLQQGPYNEQFF.

This clonotype was observed many times. The V gene is TRBV12-5, the J gene TRBJ2-1; TRBD2 agrees at 13 bases. The germline CDR1 and CDR2 sequences are LGHNT and FRNRAP. This CDR3 contains 17 residues. V lost 3 bases to trimming and J lost 4 bases; unmatched junction nucleotides: 6. The CDR3 bases are TGTGCTAGTGGTTTACTAGCGGGGGGGCCGGGGTACAATGAGCAGTTCTTC. This translates into CASGLLAGGPGYNEQFF.

The J gene is TRBJ1-5, the V gene TRBV4-3; 9 nucleotides align to TRBD1. J was trimmed by 4 bases and V by 0 bases; bases with no gene match: 7. Germline V gene sequence: CDR1 LGHNA, CDR2 YSLEER. The CDR3 is 17 residues long. CDR3 DNA: TGCGCCAGCAGCCAAGATCGAAGGACAGGGGTGAATCAGCCCCAGCATTTT. It specifies CASSQDRRTGVNQPQHF.

In regard to this clonotype: A clone one base away is much larger, so this may be a read error. J is TRBJ2-3 and V is TRBV7-9; 9 bases agree with TRBD2. CDR1 is SEHNR and CDR2 is FQNEAQ in the germline V gene (reference sequence). The CDR3 covers 13 residues. The CDR3 loop reads CTTLAGATDTQYF. DNA for the CDR3: TGTACCACCTTAGCGGGAGCCACAGATACGCAGTATTTT.

This clonotype was recorded many times. This chain connects TRBV7-9 to TRBJ2-2; 10 nucleotides align to TRBD2. The CDR3 runs to 16 residues. With 5 bases clipped from V and 3 bases from J, the junction kept 6 bases outside the gene matches. Per germline, CDR1 SEHNR and CDR2 FQNEAQ (reference sequence). CDR3 loop: CASSLPLAGDTGELFF. The CDR3 DNA is TGTGCCAGCAGCCTCCCCCTAGCGGGGGACACCGGGGAGCTGTTTTTT.

Comment on this clonotype: Mismatch with germline at one junction end may stem from a read error. This chain connects TRBV6-5 to TRBJ2-7; D gene unclear. The CDR3 consists of 16 residues. The germline CDR1 and CDR2 sequences are MNHEY and SVGAGI. The chain's CDR3 is CTSSYSSGLKIYEQYF. The CDR3 nucleotides are TGTACCAGCAGTTACTCGTCAGGCCTGAAGATCTACGAGCAGTACTTC.

With respect to this clonotype: A much larger clone lies a single base off, so this may be a read error. The chain recombines TRBV28 with TRBJ2-7; 7 positions match TRBD1. Germline V gene lookup returns CDR1 MDHEN and CDR2 SYDVKM. The CDR3 consists of 15 residues. Here the CDR3 DNA reads TGTGCCAGCAGTTTGAGGGGGCTGAAATCCTACAAGCAGTACTTC. Translating gives CASSLRGLKSYKQYF.

The sample holds many counts of this clonotype. The CDR3 spells CASSPEAPGELFF. CDR3 DNA sequence: TGTGCCAGCAGCCCCGAGGCTCCCGGGGAGCTGTTTTTT. The rearrangement joins TRBV7-9 to TRBJ2-2; no reliable D call. Germline CDR1 and CDR2: SEHNR and FQNEAQ (reference sequence). This CDR3 spans 13 amino acids. Trimming stripped 5 bases from V and 6 bases from J, with 10 bases between.

The chain combines TRBV20-1 with TRBJ2-3; 7 bases line up with TRBD2. Germline V gene sequence: CDR1 DFQATT, CDR2 SNEGSKA (reference sequence). This CDR3 contains 17 residues. The junction had 17 bases not matched to a gene; V was cut back by 5 bases and J by 3 bases. DNA of the CDR3: TGCAGTGCTTCCGAGAAGCGGGGTCCCGGGGTGACAGATACGCAGTATTTT. This codes for CSASEKRGPGVTDTQYF.

This clonotype was detected a few times. CDR3 residues: CASSYRGGGNTIYF. The CDR3 DNA reads as TGTGCCAGCAGTTACCGGGGCGGTGGAAACACCATATATTTT. The rearrangement joins TRBV6-2 or TRBV6-3 to TRBJ1-3; tentatively, D is TRBD1 (5 bases). CDR3 length equals 14 residues. Germline V gene lookup returns CDR1 MNHEY and CDR2 SVGEGT. Trimming left V 2 bases short and J 3 bases short, with 8 bases between.

This clonotype was picked up a small number of times. This chain links TRBV6-2 or TRBV6-3 with TRBJ2-7, with D unresolved. Germline lookup yields CDR1 MNHEY and CDR2 SVGEGT. This CDR3 is 14 amino acids long. Trimming cost V 2 bases and J 3 bases, with 11 bases left between them. CDR3 sequence: CASSYVRRNYEQYF. The CDR3 DNA follows: TGTGCCAGCAGTTACGTGAGGCGGAACTACGAGCAGTACTTC.

This clonotype was seen once. Given a far larger clone just one base away, this is likely a sequencing read error. The CDR3 does not end in the conserved phenylalanine or tryptophan, so this is likely a read error. The V gene is TRBV27, the J gene TRBJ1-1; D is possibly TRBD1 (6 bases). Germline CDR1 reads MNHEY; CDR2 reads SMNVEV (reference sequence). The V and J ends lost 3 bases and 0 bases respectively, with 8 bases between them. The CDR3 is 14 residues long. In DNA form, the CDR3 reads TGTGCCAGCAGTTTTGGGGGCATGAACACTGAAGCTTTCTGT. This encodes CASSFGGMNTEAFC.

This clonotype was detected ten times or more. The gene calls are TRBV6-2 or TRBV6-3 and TRBJ2-7, with a possible D match to TRBD2 (5 bases). Germline V gene lookup returns CDR1 MNHEY and CDR2 SVGEGT. Trimming left V 0 bases short and J 2 bases short, with 8 bases between. The CDR3 totals 14 residues. The CDR3 DNA follows: TGTGCCAGCAGTTACTCGCGGGCCCCCTACGAGCAGTACTTC. The encoded protein is CASSYSRAPYEQYF.

In its sample, this clonotype was seen a few times. This sequence joins TRBV29-1 and TRBJ2-7; tentatively, D is TRBD1 (5 bases). The CDR3 is made up of 14 amino acids. Germline V gives CDR1 SQVTM, CDR2 ANQGSEA. The ends were cut back, 3 bases at V and 0 bases at J, with 12 bases in the middle. The CDR3 region has the DNA TGCAGCGTTGAGGGGCTAGGGTCCTCCTACGAGCAGTACTTC. Amino acids: CSVEGLGSSYEQYF.

This clonotype was recorded many times. The chain employs TRBV27 and TRBJ1-5; a weak D match, TRBD1 (5 bases). From germline, CDR1 is MNHEY and CDR2 SMNVEV (reference sequence). The CDR3 length is 14 residues. V was clipped by 2 bases and J by 6 bases, with 11 bases between them. CDR3 nucleotides: TGTGCCAGCAGTTTAGCGGGGACGGGTCAGCCCCAGCATTTT. Translation: CASSLAGTGQPQHF.

In its sample, this clonotype was seen many times. The gene calls are TRBV28 and TRBJ1-4; D remains ambiguous. The germline V gene encodes CDR1 MDHEN and CDR2 SYDVKM. Trimming shortened V by 5 bases and J by 0 bases, and 13 bases separated the two germline ends. CDR3 length: 16 amino acids. The CDR3 sequence is CASSPTEGATNEKLFF. The CDR3 DNA is TGTGCCAGCAGTCCGACGGAGGGAGCAACTAATGAAAAACTGTTTTTT.

This clonotype has a handful of counts. The chain carries TRBV19 and TRBJ2-7; 8 bases fit TRBD1. The CDR3 is 15 amino acids. Germline trimming cut 5 bases from V and 5 bases from J; bases unmatched to any gene: 11. Germline V gene data show CDR1 as LNHDA and CDR2 as SQIVND (reference sequence). The CDR3 nucleotides are TGTGCCAGTAGTTCCTACGGGACAGGCGTCGACGAGCAGTACTTC. Protein: CASSSYGTGVDEQYF.

Concerning this clonotype: The junction departs from germline at one end; a sequencing error may be responsible. The V and J genes are TRBV6-2 or TRBV6-3 and TRBJ2-7; no reliable D call. This CDR3 is 12 amino acids long. Germline CDR1 is MNHEY and CDR2 is SVGEGT. The CDR3 reads CTSSYASYEQYF. The CDR3 region has the DNA TGTACCAGCAGTTACGCCAGCTACGAGCAGTACTTC.

V and J are TRBV6-2 or TRBV6-3 and TRBJ2-7; D possibly corresponds to TRBD1 (6 bases). The V gene lost 5 bases and the J gene lost 3 bases, with 20 bases spanning the gap. In germline, CDR1 is MNHEY, CDR2 SVGEGT. The CDR3 totals 16 residues. The CDR3 DNA reads as TGTGCCAGCAGTCCCCCCCCGACAGGACTGAACTACGAGCAGTACTTC. Amino acids: CASSPPPTGLNYEQYF.

Regarding this clonotype: Given a much more abundant clone one base away, this may be a read error. The CDR3 ends on some other residue instead of the conserved phenylalanine or tryptophan, so this is likely a read error. The chain is built from TRBV4-3 and TRBJ2-5; D unclear. The germline V gene has CDR1 LGHNA and CDR2 YSLEER. CDR3 size: 14 residues. The V end was cut by 0 bases, the J end by 1 base, with 6 bases between. The CDR3 sequence is CASSQDSSQETQYL. The CDR3, as DNA: TGCGCCAGCAGCCAAGACAGCAGCCAAGAGACCCAGTACCTC.

This clonotype was counted only a few times. CDR3 bases: TGCAGTGCTTTGGGGGTCACAGATACGCAGTATTTT. This encodes CSALGVTDTQYF. V and J are TRBV20-1 and TRBJ2-3, with D perhaps given as TRBD1 or TRBD2 (5 bases each). The germline CDR1 and CDR2 sequences are DFQATT and SNEGSKA (reference sequence). The CDR3 loop spans 12 amino acids. V lost 5 bases to trimming and J lost 2 bases, with 8 bases between them.

The chain links TRBV19 to TRBJ1-3; 8 bases align to TRBD1. The V segment lost 5 bases and the J segment 0 bases; nucleotides outside the gene matches: 3. CDR3 length: 15 amino acids. Looked up from germline, CDR1 is LNHDA and CDR2 is SQIVND (reference sequence). CDR3 residues: CASSWTGLSGNTIYF. In DNA form, the CDR3 reads TGTGCCAGTAGTTGGACAGGGCTCTCTGGAAACACCATATATTTT.

The chain is built from TRBV19 and TRBJ2-1; 9 nucleotides match TRBD2. Germline-derived CDR1 and CDR2 are LNHDA and SQIVND (reference sequence). The CDR3 is 15 residues long. V was pared by 7 bases and J by 9 bases, with 13 bases of the junction left unmatched. The CDR3 loop reads CASTNGLAGNREQFF. CDR3 bases: TGTGCCAGTACCAATGGCCTAGCGGGAAATCGTGAGCAGTTCTTC.

This clonotype was picked up a small number of times. The junction departs from germline at one end; a sequencing error may be responsible. The chain is built from TRBV13 and TRBJ2-3; 8 bases are a match to TRBD2. This CDR3 is 14 amino acids long. CDR1 is PRHDT and CDR2 is FYEKMQ in the germline V gene (reference sequence). CDR3 residues: CASGEGLGTDTQYF. CDR3 nucleotides: TGTGCCAGCGGCGAGGGACTAGGCACGGATACGCAGTATTTT.